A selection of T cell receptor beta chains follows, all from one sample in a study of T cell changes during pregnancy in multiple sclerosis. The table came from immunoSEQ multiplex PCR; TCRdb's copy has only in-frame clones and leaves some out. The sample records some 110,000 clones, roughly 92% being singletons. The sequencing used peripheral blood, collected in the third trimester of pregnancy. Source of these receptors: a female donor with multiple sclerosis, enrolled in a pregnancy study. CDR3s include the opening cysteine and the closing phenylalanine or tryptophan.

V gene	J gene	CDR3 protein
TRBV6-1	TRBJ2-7	CASSPLTGSYEQYF
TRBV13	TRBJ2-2	CASSPKGLAGRANTGELFF
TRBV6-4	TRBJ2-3	CASSDGAATDTQYF
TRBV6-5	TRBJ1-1	CASSYRGTGRMDEAFF
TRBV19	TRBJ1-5	CATSGTVTWGGNQPQHF
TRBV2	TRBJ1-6	CASRGQDEIGSPLHF
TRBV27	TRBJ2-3	CASSAKLAGAGDTQYF
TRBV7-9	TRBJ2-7	CASSLAASGSREQYF
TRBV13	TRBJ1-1	CASSPSAQGYTEAFF
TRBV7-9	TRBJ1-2	CASSLRQGLGYTF
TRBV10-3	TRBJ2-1	CAISGPGTGSHEQFF
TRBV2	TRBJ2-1	CASSELAGGYNEQFF
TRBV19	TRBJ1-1	CASSFRQPNTEAFF
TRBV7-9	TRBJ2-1	CASSLGAGAVDNEQFF
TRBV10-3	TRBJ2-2	CAISDEGAGELFF
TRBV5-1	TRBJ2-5	CASSLALTGKATQYF
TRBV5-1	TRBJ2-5	CASRPTSGRADFYQETQYF
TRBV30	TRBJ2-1	CAWAPGGEQFF
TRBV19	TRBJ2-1	CASSRQSAYNEQFF
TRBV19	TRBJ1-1	CASRSRDSGVGTEAFF
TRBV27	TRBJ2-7	CASSLSGLNYEQYF
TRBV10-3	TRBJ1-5	CAIRSGTGGSEPQHF
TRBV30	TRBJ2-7	CAWSVSGWNEQYF
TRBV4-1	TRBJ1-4	CASSQVGTGTGSEKLFF
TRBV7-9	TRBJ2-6	CASSAQGSGANVLTF
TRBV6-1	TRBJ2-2	CASSGTGVETGELFF
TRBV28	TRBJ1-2	CASSFFQGYGYTF
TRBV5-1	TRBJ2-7	CASSPGQGSWEQYF
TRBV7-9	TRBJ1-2	CASSLGGQGLTF
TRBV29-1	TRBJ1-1	CSAHSGHTEAFF
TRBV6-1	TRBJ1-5	CASSELFGDNQPQHF
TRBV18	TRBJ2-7	CASSPRQDSSYEQYF
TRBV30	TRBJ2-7	CAWITGYEQYF
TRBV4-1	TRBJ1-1	CASSQEPPAGFKGTEAFF
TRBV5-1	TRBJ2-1	CASSPLQGSYNEQFF
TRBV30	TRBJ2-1	CAWSPFGLYNEQFF
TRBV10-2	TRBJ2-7	CASESGGRVYEQYF
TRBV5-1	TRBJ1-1	CASSPRVDRARTEAFF
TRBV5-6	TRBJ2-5	CASSSGGRGQETQYF
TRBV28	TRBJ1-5	CASSRGQASPQHF
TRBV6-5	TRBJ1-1	CASTLGGEVAEAFF
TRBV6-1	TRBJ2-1	CASSGWTGVDEQFF
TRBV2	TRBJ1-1	CASSPGSTGPTFF
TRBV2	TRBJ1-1	CASRPTGSLNTEAFF
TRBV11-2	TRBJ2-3	CASILRGTDTQYF
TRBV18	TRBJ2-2	CASSPLTLAGQWVPTGELFF
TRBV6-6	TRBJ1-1	CASSYASTSEAFF
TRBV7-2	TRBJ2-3	CASSFASGGRTDTQYF
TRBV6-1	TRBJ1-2	CALHQLQGAWGYTF
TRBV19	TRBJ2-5	CASSIVGGARGETQYF
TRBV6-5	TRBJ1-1	CASSYSLGVNTEAFF
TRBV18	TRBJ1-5	CASSGTGGQPQHF